This T cell receptor beta chain derives from a study of T cell responses to AZD1222 COVID-19 vaccine (TCRdb year 2021). Notes on the research overall: AZD1222 recipients whose second dose came at about 4 weeks and those whose second dose came at about 12 weeks were combined into one group, since spike-specific TCR depth and breadth did not differ between the two schedules. TCR sequencing was performed for roughly 250 trial participants, of whom 200 to 220 were given two doses of AZD1222 and around 26 were given two doses of MenACWY control vaccine. Trial participants were enrolled into age subgroups of 18-55, 56-69 and 70-plus years, which contained approximately 150, 28 and 58 TCR-sequenced participants, respectively. Beyond this particular receptor, the publication reports: Nearly half of unique spike-specific TCRs reportedly recognized epitopes outside regions mutated in the B.1.351 and B.1.1.7 variants. Spike-specific TCR breadth and depth rose significantly after two AZD1222 doses compared with day 0 and with MenACWY recipients. The 56-69-year group was small, and its depth increase did not reach significance, likely because of low power. Only six or seven AZD1222 recipients were SARS-CoV-2 seropositive at baseline, limiting conclusions about previously exposed vaccinees. Vaccine-associated CD4 TCRs spanned the whole spike protein, with dominant responses in regions 160-218 and 743-854. Because no day 14 peak-response samples were available, repertoires were characterized only after the peak T cell response. Most participants were white British and females outnumbered males, and the authors suggested that clonal diversity may have been underestimated.

The label giving this sample's time point can be read as: baseline before first vaccination. Samples from vaccinated people were obtained from the UK trials COV001 and COV002, which included a single-blind randomized controlled phase 2/3 trial of AZD1222 (ChAdOx1 nCoV-19) in healthy adults. Trial participant PBMC samples were collected at day 0 and day 28 after the second dose for TCRbeta chain sequencing. From V the trimming removes 6 bases and from J it removes 6 bases, while the gene matches leave 11 bases of the junction unaccounted for. Counted from cysteine to phenylalanine, this CDR3 has 14 amino acids. This entry keeps only the CDR3 DNA: 42 bases, framed from base 1. The germline V gene (reference sequence) specifies LNHDA as CDR1 and SQIVND as CDR2. The CDR3 regions of human TCRbeta chains were analyzed by immunosequencing. The source study handled its data this way. TCRs in the repertoires were compared against a reference library of SARS-CoV-2-specific TCRs that had been generated with the MIRA antigen-specificity platform. Breadth meant the fraction of unique TCRs that were SARS-CoV-2-associated, whereas depth meant the fraction of total T cells that were SARS-CoV-2-associated. Using the MIRA data, each spike-specific TCR was mapped to the spike region that the TCR reacts to and placed in a CD4 or CD8 class. Log10-transformed breadth and depth values were compared by one-way ANOVA with Sidak's multiple comparisons tests. The source is immuneACCESS, and TCRdb retained only in-frame sequences with V and J called. Part of the clones is not carried over; for the studies checked, unresolved V genes explain less than half of this, and the remainder is unexplained. That table is the source of V, J and clone size, and D and trimming were worked out from the DNA. Within this sample are over 95,000 clones, with roughly nine tenths of them counted one time only. Less than 3% of the sample rests with the top ten.

Only one count was recorded for this clone. What this receptor recognizes is not known. No much larger clone exists at a distance of one base, and base qualities are not known. The sequence is built from TRBV19 and TRBJ2-7, and 7 junctional nucleotides match TRBD1. This clonotype originated in an adult in good health. Sequenced material: peripheral blood, taken on day 0 of AZD1222 vaccination. The CDR3 protein is CASSLSGQRPEQYF. Read as DNA, the sequence is TGTGCCAGTAGCCTATCGGGACAGAGGCCCGAGCAGTACTTC.